Below, one T cell receptor beta chain is given with its context. The data were obtained in a study of shared clonotypes between healthy human individuals. In the study overall: The cohort comprised a couple of women and a few men. Their ages spanned 18 to 49 years.

The CDR3 has 18 residues. Germline V gene lookup returns CDR1 WNHNN and CDR2 SYGVQD (reference sequence). Trimming cost V 4 bases and J 0 bases; bases outside gene matches: 11. Each donor was a Caucasian adult residing in Nashville, Tennessee. Researchers divided each subset's genomic DNA evenly across several immunoSEQ plates. The assay was immunoSEQ multiplex PCR, and TCRdb's table has in-frame clones only and misses some. Among a few hundred thousand clones, less than 98% were seen once, and the ten largest hold about 0.057%. The specimen sequenced was naive CD4+ T cells sorted from blood. Subset defined: CD45RA+ positively selected. This sequence originates from a young woman in good health. V gene TRBV10-1 combines with J gene TRBJ2-1, with 8 bases that match TRBD1. The CDR3 bases are TGCGCCAGCAGTGGTCCCGGGACAGGACTCAGCTCCTACAATGAGCAGTTCTTC. As protein: CASSGPGTGLSSYNEQFF.